The 4 T cell receptor beta chains below were found in one sample sequenced in a study of blood T cell repertoires in COVID-19. TCRdb's table, derived via immunoSEQ multiplex PCR, lists solely in-frame clones and lacks some. This sample has about 250,000 clones, with 65% to 85% found just once. The specimen sequenced was peripheral blood. The source of these receptors is a man between 35 and 55 years old with acute or convalescent COVID-19.

This chain links TRBV7-3 with TRBJ2-2; the match to TRBD1 covers 8 bases. The CDR3 runs to 16 residues. CDR1 SGHTA and CDR2 FQGTGA come from the germline V gene. After removal of 5 bases from V and 3 bases from J, the junction contained 8 bases not matched to a gene. Here the CDR3 reads CASSQNPGQDTGELFF. The CDR3 coding sequence is TGTGCCAGCAGCCAAAATCCGGGACAGGACACCGGGGAGCTGTTTTTT.

The V call is TRBV7-9, the J call TRBJ1-2; D perhaps matches TRBD1 (6 bases). The CDR3 has 14 residues. The V gene's germline CDR1 is SEHNR and CDR2 FQNEAQ (reference sequence). The CDR3 DNA follows: TGTGCTTTAGATCAGACAGGCCCATCGAGGGGCTACACCTTC. Translating it yields CALDQTGPSRGYTF.

The rearrangement uses TRBV5-6 and TRBJ1-2, with 10 bases matching TRBD1. This CDR3 region has 14 residues. V shed 4 bases and J 6 bases; nucleotides not matched to a gene: 6. Looked up from germline, CDR1 is SGHDT and CDR2 is YYEEEE. The DNA for the CDR3 is TGTGCCAGCAGCCACACCGGGACAGGGGATGGCTACACCTTC. This gives the protein CASSHTGTGDGYTF.

V and J are TRBV15 and TRBJ2-5; D unclear. V gave up 0 bases and J gave up 7 bases, with 6 bases separating them. The CDR3 totals 12 residues. Germline loops: CDR1 LNHNV, CDR2 YYDKDF (reference sequence). CDR3: CATSRDSGTQYF. The CDR3 bases are TGTGCCACCAGCAGAGATTCCGGGACCCAGTACTTC. Drawing the rest from reference TRBV15 and TRBJ2-5, the complete variable domain is DAMVIQNPRYQVTQFGKPVTLSCSQTLNHNVMYWYQQKSSQAPKLLFHYYDKDFNNEADTPDNFQSRRPNTSFCFLDIRSPGLGDTAMYLCATSRDSGTQYFGPGTRLLVL.